This T cell receptor (beta chain) was identified during a study of blood T cell repertoires in COVID-19. Study context: The study drew acute and convalescent COVID-19 samples from the United States, Italy and Spain.

In the original analysis: Estimated nucleated cell counts came from reference gene primer amplification. The assay was immunoSEQ multiplex PCR, and TCRdb's table has in-frame clones only and misses some. V and J calls and clone size are given by that table; D and trimming were obtained from the DNA. Of some 300,000 clones in the sample, more than 75% are singletons; the top ten hold over 1%. Sequences were obtained from peripheral blood. The TCR comes from a man between 65 and 85 years old with acute or convalescent COVID-19.

The CDR3, as DNA: TGTGCCAGCAGCTCTCCCGGACTAGCGGGGGGCTACGAGCAGTACTTC. It is translated as CASSSPGLAGGYEQYF. The rearrangement uses TRBV7-2 and TRBJ2-7; 14 nucleotides align to TRBD2. J gave up 3 bases and V 4 bases, and 5 bases lay outside the gene matches. Per germline, CDR1 SGHTA and CDR2 FQGNSA. This CDR3 is built from 16 residues. Full variable domain (rest looked up from reference TRBV7-2 and TRBJ2-7): GAGVSQSPSNKVTEKGKDVELRCDPISGHTALYWYRQSLGQGLEFLIYFQGNSAPDKSGLPSDRFSAERTGGSVSTLTIQRTQQEDSAVYLCASSSPGLAGGYEQYFGPGTRLTVT.